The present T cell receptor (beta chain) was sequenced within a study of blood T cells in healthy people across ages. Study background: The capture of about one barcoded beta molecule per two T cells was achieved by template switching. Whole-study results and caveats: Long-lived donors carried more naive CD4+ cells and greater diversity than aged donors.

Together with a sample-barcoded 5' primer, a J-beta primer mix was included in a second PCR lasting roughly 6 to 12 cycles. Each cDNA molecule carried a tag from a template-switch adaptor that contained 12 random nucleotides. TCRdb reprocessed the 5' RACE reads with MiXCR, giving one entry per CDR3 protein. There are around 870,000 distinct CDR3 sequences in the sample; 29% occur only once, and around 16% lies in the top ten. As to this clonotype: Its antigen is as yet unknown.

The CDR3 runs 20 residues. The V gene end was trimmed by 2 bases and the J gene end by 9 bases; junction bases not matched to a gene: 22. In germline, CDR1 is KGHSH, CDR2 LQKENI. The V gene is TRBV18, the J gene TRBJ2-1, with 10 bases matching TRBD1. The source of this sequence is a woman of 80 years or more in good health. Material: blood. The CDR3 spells CASSPMRGQGTSRGTTEQFF. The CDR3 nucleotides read TGTGCCAGCTCACCAATGCGGGGACAGGGGACCTCGCGGGGTACGACTGAGCAGTTCTTC.